This TCR beta chain was recorded in a study of shared clonotypes between healthy human individuals. Points from the study as a whole: Richness estimates generally favored naive over memory subsets.

To note about this clone: Its specificity is unknown.

Here immunoSEQ multiplex PCR was the method, and the copy in TCRdb shows in-frame clones only, minus some. The profile shows over 2 million clones, 85% to 95% of them singletons. Germline V gene sequence: CDR1 MGHDK, CDR2 SYGVNS. The germline V and J ends were trimmed by 2 bases and 4 bases, with 6 bases remaining between them. This CDR3 comprises 14 residues. The sample was naive CD4+ T cells sorted from blood. Subset indicated: CD45RA+ positively selected. The chain is built from TRBV25-1 and TRBJ1-6, with D hard to call. This sequence was found in a man between 18 and 35 years old in good health. The CDR3 region has the DNA TGTGCCAGCAGTGAAGGGGATTATAATTCACCCCTCCACTTT. Amino acid sequence: CASSEGDYNSPLHF. Supplemented by reference TRBV25-1 and TRBJ1-6, the full variable domain reads EADIYQTPRYLVIGTGKKITLECSQTMGHDKMYWYQQDPGMELHLIHYSYGVNSTEKGDLSSESTVSRIRTEHFPLTLESARPSHTSQYLCASSEGDYNSPLHFGNGTRLTVT.